The following is a TCR beta chain sequence with its context. Using immunoSEQ multiplex PCR, the repertoire was profiled, and TCRdb retains in-frame clones only, with some absent. Of around 360,000 clones detected, about 90% appear once; the ten largest clones hold roughly 1.9%. Enrollees, about 18 to 95 years old, lived in roughly 24 US areas. This sample was included in a study of blood T cell repertoires in COVID-19. Study overall: Symptom resolution, clearance, or two negative PCRs marked donors in Cohort 3 as recovered. COVID-19 samples collected from the United States, Italy and Spain covered acute and convalescent phases.

The specimen was PBMCs or T cells enriched from blood (not recorded which). The receptor's source is a man aged 40-55 years in a cohort exposed to, infected with or recovered from COVID-19 (not recorded which).

CDR3 region: CASSGTLAEQFF. The CDR3 coding sequence is TGCGCCAGCAGTGGAACTCTAGCGGAGCAGTTCTTC. The V and J genes are TRBV10-2 and TRBJ2-1; D possibly corresponds to TRBD2 (6 bases). Germline CDR1 WSHSY, CDR2 SAAADI. Trimming left V 4 bases short and J 10 bases short, with 11 bases between. The CDR3 length is 12 residues.